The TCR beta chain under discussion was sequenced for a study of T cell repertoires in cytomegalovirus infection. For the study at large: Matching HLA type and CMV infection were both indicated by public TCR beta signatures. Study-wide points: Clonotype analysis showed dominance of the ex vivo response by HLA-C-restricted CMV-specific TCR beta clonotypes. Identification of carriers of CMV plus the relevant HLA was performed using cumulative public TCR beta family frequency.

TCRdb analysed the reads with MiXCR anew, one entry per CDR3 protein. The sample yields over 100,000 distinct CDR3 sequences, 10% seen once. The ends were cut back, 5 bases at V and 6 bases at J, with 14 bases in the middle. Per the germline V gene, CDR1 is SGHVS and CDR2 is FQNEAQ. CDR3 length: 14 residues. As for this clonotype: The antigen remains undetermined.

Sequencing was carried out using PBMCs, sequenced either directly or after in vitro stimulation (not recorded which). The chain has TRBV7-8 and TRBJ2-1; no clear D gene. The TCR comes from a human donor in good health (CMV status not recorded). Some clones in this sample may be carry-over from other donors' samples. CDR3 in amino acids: CASSLIETTNEQFF. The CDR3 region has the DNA TGTGCCAGCAGCCTTATTGAAACAACCAATGAGCAGTTCTTC.